What follows are 29 T cell receptor beta chains derived from one specimen sequenced in a study of shared clonotypes between healthy human individuals. Sequenced by immunoSEQ multiplex PCR; TCRdb stores in-frame clones only, minus some. The sample records roughly 2.4 million clones, 90% to 96% being singletons. What was sequenced was naive CD4+ T cells sorted from blood. Subset of the sample: CD45RA+ positively selected. All receptors derive from a man between 18 and 29 years old in good health.

In DNA form, the CDR3 reads TGTGCCAGTAGTATCTTCCCCACCAGCTCCTACAATGAGCAGTTCTTC. Encoded protein: CASSIFPTSSYNEQFF. The chain is built from TRBV19 and TRBJ2-1; the D is unclear. Germline V gives CDR1 LNHDA, CDR2 SQIVND (reference sequence). The CDR3 consists of 16 residues. V gave up 3 bases and J gave up 0 bases, with 12 bases separating them.

A word on this clone: Other DNA variants within this sample encode the same CDR3. The chain links TRBV5-4 to TRBJ2-5; D is ambiguous. The CDR3 extends over 13 amino acids. The germline gives CDR1 SGHNT, CDR2 YYREEE (reference sequence). Trimming shortened V by 0 bases and J by 3 bases, and 6 bases separated the two germline ends. CDR3 protein: CASSLGQKETQYF. The DNA of the CDR3 is TGTGCCAGCAGCTTGGGTCAGAAAGAGACCCAGTACTTC.

Here the CDR3 DNA reads TGTGCCAGCAGCTCTACAGGGTCAGGAATCACAGATACGCAGTATTTT. Encoded protein: CASSSTGSGITDTQYF. The chain has TRBV7-3 and TRBJ2-3, with D perhaps TRBD1 (6 bases). The V end lost 4 bases, the J end lost 2 bases, and 16 bases lay between the germline ends. The CDR3 is 16 residues long. In germline, CDR1 is SGHTA, CDR2 FQGTGA.

The V and J genes are TRBV5-1 and TRBJ2-7; the D gene is possibly TRBD2 (6 bases). V was trimmed by 7 bases and J by 0 bases, leaving 14 bases between them. Germline V CDR1 and CDR2: SGHRS, YFSETQ. The CDR3 covers 14 residues. CDR3 DNA: TGCGCCAGCCAAAGCGGGTTTCCCTCCTACGAGCAGTACTTC. Amino acids: CASQSGFPSYEQYF.

Of note for this clone: The junction departs from germline at one end; a sequencing error may be responsible. The rearrangement uses TRBV6-6 and TRBJ1-1, with 12 positions matching TRBD1. The CDR3 length is 16 residues. Germline V gives CDR1 MNHNY, CDR2 SVGAGI (reference sequence). This chain's CDR3 is CASIYQGDRGLTEAFF. The CDR3 nucleotides are TGTGCCAGCATTTACCAGGGGGACAGGGGGCTCACTGAAGCTTTCTTT.

This chain links TRBV6-5 with TRBJ1-4, with 10 positions matching TRBD1. CDR1 and CDR2 from the germline V gene are MNHEY and SVGAGI. The CDR3 length is 12 residues. Germline trimming cut 6 bases from V and 14 bases from J; bases unmatched to any gene: 6. The CDR3 protein is CASSPGQGMLFF. In nucleotides, the CDR3 is TGTGCCAGCAGCCCGGGACAGGGGATGCTGTTTTTT.

The CDR3 region has the DNA TGTGCCAGCCTCCAGCCCCGCGAGGTTAAATCACCCCTCCACTTT. The encoded protein is CASLQPREVKSPLHF. The rearrangement joins TRBV27 to TRBJ1-6, with D uncertain. The V end was cut by 8 bases, the J end by 10 bases, with 21 bases between. The length of the CDR3 is 15 residues. Germline V gene lookup returns CDR1 MNHEY and CDR2 SMNVEV (reference sequence).

The chain links TRBV5-1 to TRBJ2-5, with a possible D match to TRBD2 (7 bases). Germline V CDR1 and CDR2: SGHRS, YFSETQ. V dropped 2 bases and J dropped 2 bases, with 13 bases sitting between them. CDR3 length: 15 amino acids. The CDR3 bases are TGCGCCAGCAGCTTCGGGGGAGGGGGTCAAGAGACCCAGTACTTC. As protein: CASSFGGGGQETQYF.

This clone was seen only once. The chain couples TRBV12-2 to TRBJ1-4; the tabulated D call, TRBD1, remains unverified against the DNA. TRBV12-2 is deemed a pseudogene. This CDR3 has 12 residues. The CDR3 DNA follows: TGTGCAAGTCGCCGACTGTTTTGGGACAGGTTTTTT. Amino acids: CASRRLFWDRFF.

This clone is a singleton in its sample. The chain has TRBV23-1 and TRBJ2-1, with 8 bases identical to TRBD1. TRBV23-1 is recorded as an ORF, its role being uncertain. The CDR3 runs 14 residues. The J segment lost 5 bases and the V segment lost 8 bases, leaving 8 bases of the junction unmatched. CDR3 nucleotides: TGCGCCAGCGGAGTACAGGGGGATAACAATGAGCAGTTCTTC. This translates into CASGVQGDNNEQFF.

This clone showed up just a few times. The J gene is TRBJ1-2, the V gene TRBV4-1; 7 bases fit TRBD1. Germline CDR1 MGHRA, CDR2 YSYEKL. V shed 1 base and J 1 base; nucleotides not matched to a gene: 6. This CDR3 is built from 16 residues. CDR3 nucleotide sequence: TGCGCCAGCAGCCAAGCAGGGACAGCCAATAACTATGGCTACACCTTC. This encodes CASSQAGTANNYGYTF.

This chain links TRBV30 with TRBJ2-2; TRBD2 matches 7 bases. CDR3 length: 13 amino acids. The V gene end was trimmed by 5 bases and the J gene end by 5 bases; junction bases not matched to a gene: 5. The germline V gene encodes CDR1 GTSNPN and CDR2 SVGIG (reference sequence). Here the CDR3 reads CAWGRDRTGELFF. CDR3 DNA: TGTGCCTGGGGGAGGGATAGGACCGGGGAGCTGTTTTTT.

This chain joins TRBV4-3 and TRBJ1-1, with D hard to call. The CDR3 spans 14 residues. Germline CDR1 LGHNA, CDR2 YSLEER. The V gene lost 0 bases and the J gene lost 3 bases, with 8 bases spanning the gap. The CDR3 sequence is CASSQEERYTEAFF. CDR3 nucleotide sequence: TGCGCCAGCAGCCAAGAGGAACGGTACACTGAAGCTTTCTTT.

The chain recombines TRBV4-1 with TRBJ2-4; possibly TRBD1 or TRBD2 for D (5 bases each). This CDR3 region has 17 residues. With 5 bases removed from V and 1 base from J, the gap between germline ends came to 18 bases. CDR1 and CDR2 from the germline V gene are MGHRA and YSYEKL. The CDR3 loop is CASSDRDGGIAKNIQYF. Here the CDR3 DNA reads TGCGCCAGCAGCGACCGGGACGGAGGCATCGCCAAAAACATTCAGTACTTC.

V is TRBV2 and J is TRBJ1-5; D ambiguous. CDR1 and CDR2 (germline): SNHLY, FYNNEI. V lost 3 bases and J lost 4, with 7 bases in between. This CDR3 has 13 amino acids. The CDR3 region has the DNA TGTGCCAGCAGTGACAGGTTGAATCAGCCCCAGCATTTT. Translation: CASSDRLNQPQHF.

The chain has TRBV30 and TRBJ2-3; no clear D gene. CDR1 GTSNPN and CDR2 SVGIG come from the germline V gene (reference sequence). Trimming removed 2 bases from V and 3 bases from J, with 6 bases in between. The CDR3 contains 12 residues. CDR3 in amino acids: CAWSLQTDTQYF. For the CDR3, the DNA is TGTGCCTGGAGTCTACAGACAGATACGCAGTATTTT. Full variable domain (missing parts from reference TRBV30 and TRBJ2-3): SQTIHQWPATLVQPVGSPLSLECTVEGTSNPNLYWYRQAAGRGLQLLFYSVGIGQISSEVPQNLSASRPQDRQFILSSKKLLLSDSGFYLCAWSLQTDTQYFGPGTRLTVL.

CDR3 bases: TGTGCCAGCAGTGAAGTTAGCGGGGGGGGAAGCTCCTACAATGAGCAGTTCTTC. Protein: CASSEVSGGGSSYNEQFF. The J gene is TRBJ2-1, the V gene TRBV6-1; TRBD2 matches 11 bases. Germline V gives CDR1 MNHNS, CDR2 SASEGT. CDR3 length equals 18 residues. J gave up 0 bases and V 1 base, and 5 bases lay outside the gene matches.

V is TRBV5-1 and J is TRBJ2-5; tentative D call: TRBD1 (6 bases). V lost 3 bases, J lost 5 bases, and 14 bases lay in between. CDR1 and CDR2 from the germline V gene are SGHRS and YFSETQ. The CDR3 extends over 14 amino acids. The CDR3 nucleotides read TGCGCCAGCAGCTCCGGGACACCTACCGAGACCCAGTACTTC. It is translated as CASSSGTPTETQYF. The full variable domain, with the rest looked up from reference TRBV5-1 and TRBJ2-5, is KAGVTQTPRYLIKTRGQQVTLSCSPISGHRSVSWYQQTPGQGLQFLFEYFSETQRNKGNFPGRFSGRQFSNSRSEMNVSTLELGDSALYLCASSSGTPTETQYFGPGTRLLVL.

This sequence joins TRBV19 and TRBJ2-4; the match to TRBD1 covers 12 bases. The CDR3 sequence is 16 residues long. The ends lost 5 bases at V and 6 bases at J; junction bases unmatched: 8. CDR1 and CDR2 from the germline V gene are LNHDA and SQIVND (reference sequence). CDR3 in amino acids: CASSPGRDRGRNIQYF. The CDR3 nucleotides read TGTGCCAGTAGTCCAGGCCGGGACAGGGGGCGAAACATTCAGTACTTC.

The rearrangement links TRBV7-9 to TRBJ1-1; D is ambiguous. V lost 2 bases to trimming and J lost 3 bases, with 10 bases between them. CDR1 is SEHNR and CDR2 is FQNEAQ in the germline V gene (reference sequence). The CDR3 loop spans 14 amino acids. This CDR3 is CASSLRARDTEAFF. CDR3 sequence (DNA): TGTGCCAGCAGCTTACGGGCACGGGACACTGAAGCTTTCTTT.

In the case of this clone: Distinct nucleotide sequences in the sample also encode this CDR3. The chain combines TRBV18 with TRBJ2-2; TRBD1 aligns across 7 bases. CDR3 length: 15 amino acids. V dropped 5 bases and J dropped 1; count of bases not matched to a gene: 4. Germline V lookup: CDR1 KGHSH, CDR2 LQKENI. CDR3 residues: CASSSGTVNTGELFF. The CDR3 DNA reads as TGTGCCAGCTCATCCGGGACAGTGAACACCGGGGAGCTGTTTTTT.

The rearrangement joins TRBV30 to TRBJ2-1, with 13 bases matching TRBD2. The CDR3 runs 18 residues. V dropped 0 bases and J dropped 0; count of bases not matched to a gene: 5. Germline-derived CDR1 and CDR2 are GTSNPN and SVGIG (reference sequence). The CDR3 loop is CAWSVLAGGKSSYNEQFF. CDR3 coding DNA: TGTGCCTGGAGTGTACTAGCGGGGGGGAAAAGCTCCTACAATGAGCAGTTCTTC. The full variable domain, in which reference TRBV30 and TRBJ2-1 provide the parts outside the CDR3, is SQTIHQWPATLVQPVGSPLSLECTVEGTSNPNLYWYRQAAGRGLQLLFYSVGIGQISSEVPQNLSASRPQDRQFILSSKKLLLSDSGFYLCAWSVLAGGKSSYNEQFFGPGTRLTVL.

This clone has a handful of counts. This chain links TRBV6-5 with TRBJ1-1, with unresolved D. Germline V gene sequence: CDR1 MNHEY, CDR2 SVGAGI. Trimming took off 0 bases at V and 10 bases at J, with 18 bases between the two ends. The CDR3 consists of 15 residues. CDR3 in amino acids: CASSYSVAESARAFF. The CDR3 region has the DNA TGTGCCAGCAGTTACTCGGTAGCAGAAAGTGCTAGAGCTTTCTTT.

The gene calls are TRBV28 and TRBJ2-6, with D unresolved. The CDR3 length is 16 residues. V shed 2 bases and J shed 1 base, with 9 bases lying between them. Germline V gene data show CDR1 as MDHEN and CDR2 as SYDVKM. The CDR3 loop is CASSLVGTSGANVLTF. DNA of the CDR3: TGTGCCAGCAGTTTAGTAGGAACTTCTGGGGCCAACGTCCTGACTTTC.

The chain joins TRBV4-3 to TRBJ2-7; no reliable D call. The CDR3 covers 14 residues. CDR1 is LGHNA and CDR2 is YSLEER in the germline V gene. V shed 3 bases and J shed 3 bases, with 12 bases lying between them. CDR3 region: CASSHIGSGYEQYF. CDR3 DNA sequence: TGCGCCAGCAGCCACATTGGATCGGGCTACGAGCAGTACTTC.

In regard to this clone: This CDR3 is also generated by other DNA sequences in the sample. The chain joins TRBV7-2 to TRBJ2-7, with D possibly TRBD2 on 6 matching bases. V was cut by 5 bases and J by 0 bases, with 11 bases left in between. Germline values: CDR1 SGHTA, CDR2 FQGNSA. There are 14 residues in the CDR3. Written as DNA, the CDR3 is TGTGCCAGCAGCCTGGGGGGATTCTCCTACGAGCAGTACTTC. Its translation is CASSLGGFSYEQYF.

The chain joins TRBV5-6 to TRBJ1-5; D is possibly TRBD1 (5 bases). Germline V CDR1 and CDR2: SGHDT, YYEEEE. Trimming removed 0 bases at V and 7 bases at J, with 14 bases between. The CDR3 is 15 residues long. The CDR3 bases are TGTGCCAGCAGCTTGGAGGCAGGGAAGGGCCAGCCCCAGCATTTT. It translates to CASSLEAGKGQPQHF.

This clone was observed once. V and J are TRBV28 and TRBJ1-1; 7 nucleotides agree with TRBD1. Per germline, CDR1 MDHEN and CDR2 SYDVKM. V shed 5 bases, J shed 5 bases, and the junction held 2 bases outside the gene matches. The CDR3 sequence is 12 residues long. The CDR3 protein is CASSGGQTEAFF. CDR3 DNA sequence: TGTGCCAGCAGTGGGGGACAGACTGAAGCTTTCTTT.

The rearrangement links TRBV7-2 to TRBJ1-1, with 9 nucleotides matching TRBD1. The CDR3 runs 14 residues. The germline V gene has CDR1 SGHTA and CDR2 FQGNSA. V shed 5 bases and J 4 bases; nucleotides not matched to a gene: 5. The CDR3 loop is CASSGQGRGTEAFF. DNA for the CDR3: TGTGCCAGCAGCGGACAGGGGAGAGGCACTGAAGCTTTCTTT.